This T cell receptor (beta chain) comes out of a study of regulatory T cells in long-lasting Graves disease. Building the TCR beta libraries relied on iRepertoire HTBI primers, and CDR3 regions underwent Arm-PCR. How the authors handled the data: Segment identification across samples yielded 62 TRBV and approximately 15 TRBJ segments. TCRdb independently ran MiXCR on the multiplex PCR reads; one entry per CDR3 protein. Clone size and V and J calls follow TCRdb, not the original study. The table shows approximately 540,000 distinct CDR3 sequences, with approximately 12% occurring only once. This clonotype was seen at least ten times. Sample time point: newly diagnosed GD, antithyroid drugs for less than 3 months. Extracted PBMC RNA gave rise to the TCR library. EDTA tubes collected around 8.7 milliliters of peripheral blood. V was trimmed by 5 bases and J by 2 bases, leaving 14 bases between them. Germline V gene lookup returns CDR1 SGHVS and CDR2 FQNEAQ. The CDR3 totals 15 residues.

These data also formed part of another study, on T cells in Graves' hyperthyroidism and ophthalmopathy. That source notes: Primed by the HTBI set, a first-round RT-PCR was run on the TCR CDR3.

The source was peripheral blood mononuclear cells (PBMCs), collected at new diagnosis, from a patient treated with antithyroid drugs. The clonotype comes from a woman aged 30 to 39 with Graves disease. This chain connects TRBV7-8 to TRBJ2-3; D gene uncertain. CDR3 residues: CASSQRTRTTDTQYF. The CDR3 nucleotides read TGTGCCAGCAGCCAAAGGACCCGAACCACAGATACGCAGTATTTT. Supplemented by reference TRBV7-8 and TRBJ2-3, the full variable domain reads GAGVSQSPRYKVAKRGQDVALRCDPISGHVSLFWYQQALGQGPEFLTYFQNEAQLDKSGLPSDRFFAERPEGSVSTLKIQRTQQEDSAVYLCASSQRTRTTDTQYFGPGTRLTVL.